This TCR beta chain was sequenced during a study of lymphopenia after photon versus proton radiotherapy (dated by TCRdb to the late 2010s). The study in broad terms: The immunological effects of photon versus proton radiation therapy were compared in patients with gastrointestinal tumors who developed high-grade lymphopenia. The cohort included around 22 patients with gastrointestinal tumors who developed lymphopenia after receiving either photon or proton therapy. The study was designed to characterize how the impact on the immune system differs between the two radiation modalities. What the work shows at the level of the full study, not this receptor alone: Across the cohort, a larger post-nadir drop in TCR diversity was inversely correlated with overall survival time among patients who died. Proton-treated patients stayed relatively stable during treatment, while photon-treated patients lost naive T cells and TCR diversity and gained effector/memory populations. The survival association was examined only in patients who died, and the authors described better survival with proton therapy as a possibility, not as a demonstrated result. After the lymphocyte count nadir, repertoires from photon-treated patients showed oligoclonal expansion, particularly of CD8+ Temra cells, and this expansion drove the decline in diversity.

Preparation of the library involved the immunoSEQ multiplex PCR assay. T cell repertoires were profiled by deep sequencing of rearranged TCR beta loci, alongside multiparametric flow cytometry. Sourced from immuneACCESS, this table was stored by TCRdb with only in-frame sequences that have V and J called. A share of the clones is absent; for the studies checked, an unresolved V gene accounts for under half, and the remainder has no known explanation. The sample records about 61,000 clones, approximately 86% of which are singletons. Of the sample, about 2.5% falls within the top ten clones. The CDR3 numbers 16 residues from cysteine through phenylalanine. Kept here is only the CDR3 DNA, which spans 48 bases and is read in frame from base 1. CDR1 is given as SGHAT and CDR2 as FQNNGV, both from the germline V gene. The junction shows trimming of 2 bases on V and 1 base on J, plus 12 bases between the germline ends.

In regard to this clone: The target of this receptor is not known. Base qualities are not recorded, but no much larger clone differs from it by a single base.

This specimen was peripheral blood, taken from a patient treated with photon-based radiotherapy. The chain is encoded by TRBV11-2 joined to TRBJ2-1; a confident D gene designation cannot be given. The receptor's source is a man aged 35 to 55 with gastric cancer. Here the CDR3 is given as CASSLRSDQSYNEQFF. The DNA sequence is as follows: TGTGCCAGCAGCTTAAGGTCGGACCAATCCTACAATGAGCAGTTCTTC.